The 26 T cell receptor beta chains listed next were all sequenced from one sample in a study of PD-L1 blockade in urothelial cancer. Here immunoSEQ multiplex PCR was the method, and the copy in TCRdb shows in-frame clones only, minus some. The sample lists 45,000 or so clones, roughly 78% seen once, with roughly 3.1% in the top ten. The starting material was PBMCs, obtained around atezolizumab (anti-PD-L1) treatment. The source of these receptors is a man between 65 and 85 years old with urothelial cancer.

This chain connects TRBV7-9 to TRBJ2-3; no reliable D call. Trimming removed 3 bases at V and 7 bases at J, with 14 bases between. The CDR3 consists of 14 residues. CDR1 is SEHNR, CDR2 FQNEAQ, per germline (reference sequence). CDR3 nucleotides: TGTGCCAGCAGCTTTGCCCCCGCAGTTAATACGCAGTATTTT. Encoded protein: CASSFAPAVNTQYF. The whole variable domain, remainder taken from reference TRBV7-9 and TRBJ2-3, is DTGVSQNPRHKITKRGQNVTFRCDPISEHNRLYWYRQTLGQGPEFLTYFQNEAQLEKSRLLSDRFSAERPKGSFSTLEIQRTEQGDSAMYLCASSFAPAVNTQYFGPGTRLTVL.

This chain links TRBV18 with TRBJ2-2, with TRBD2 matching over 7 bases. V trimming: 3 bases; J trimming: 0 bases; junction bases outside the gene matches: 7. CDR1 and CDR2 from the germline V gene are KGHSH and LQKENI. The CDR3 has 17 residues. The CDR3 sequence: CASSPSLARANTGELFF. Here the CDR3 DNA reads TGTGCCAGCTCACCTTCACTAGCGCGTGCGAACACCGGGGAGCTGTTTTTT.

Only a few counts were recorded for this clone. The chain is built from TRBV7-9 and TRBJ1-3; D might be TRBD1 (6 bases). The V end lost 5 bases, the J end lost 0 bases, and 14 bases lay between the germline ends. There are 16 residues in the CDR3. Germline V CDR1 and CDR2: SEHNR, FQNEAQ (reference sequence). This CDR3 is CASSPGGRASGNTIYF. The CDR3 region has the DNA TGTGCCAGCAGCCCGGGGGGCAGGGCCTCTGGAAACACCATATATTTT.

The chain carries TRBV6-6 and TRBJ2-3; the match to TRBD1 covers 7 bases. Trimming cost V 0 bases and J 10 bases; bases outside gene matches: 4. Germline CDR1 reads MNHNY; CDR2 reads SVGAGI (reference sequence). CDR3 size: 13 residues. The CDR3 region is CASSYSQGEAQYF. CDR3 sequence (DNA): TGTGCCAGCAGTTACTCTCAGGGGGAAGCGCAGTATTTT.

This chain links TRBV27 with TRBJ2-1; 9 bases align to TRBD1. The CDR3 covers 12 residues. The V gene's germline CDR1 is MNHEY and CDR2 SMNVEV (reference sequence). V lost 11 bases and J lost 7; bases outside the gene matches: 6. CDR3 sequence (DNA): TGTGCCGCGGGACAGGGTTGGAATGAGCAGTTCTTC. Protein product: CAAGQGWNEQFF.

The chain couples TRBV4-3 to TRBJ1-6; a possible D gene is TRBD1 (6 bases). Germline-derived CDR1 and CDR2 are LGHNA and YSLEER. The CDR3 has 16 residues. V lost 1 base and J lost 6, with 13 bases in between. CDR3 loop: CASSQGNQGINSPLHF. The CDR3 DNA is TGCGCCAGCAGCCAAGGCAATCAGGGGATTAATTCACCCCTCCACTTT.

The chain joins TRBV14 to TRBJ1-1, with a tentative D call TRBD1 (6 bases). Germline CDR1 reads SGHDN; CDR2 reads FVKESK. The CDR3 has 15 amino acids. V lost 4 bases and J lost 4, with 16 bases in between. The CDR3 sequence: CASSRFRGESTEAFF. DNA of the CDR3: TGTGCCAGCAGCCGATTCAGGGGCGAGAGCACTGAAGCTTTCTTT. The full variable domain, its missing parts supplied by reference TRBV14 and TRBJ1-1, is EAGVTQFPSHSVIEKGQTVTLRCDPISGHDNLYWYRRVMGKEIKFLLHFVKESKQDESGMPNNRFLAERTGGTYSTLKVQPAELEDSGVYFCASSRFRGESTEAFFGQGTRLTVV.

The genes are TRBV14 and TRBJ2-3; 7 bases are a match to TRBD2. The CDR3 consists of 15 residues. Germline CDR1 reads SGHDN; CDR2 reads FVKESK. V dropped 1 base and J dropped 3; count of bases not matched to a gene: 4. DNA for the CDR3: TGTGCCAGCAGCCAAGCAGGCGGGAGAACAGATACGCAGTATTTT. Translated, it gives CASSQAGGRTDTQYF.

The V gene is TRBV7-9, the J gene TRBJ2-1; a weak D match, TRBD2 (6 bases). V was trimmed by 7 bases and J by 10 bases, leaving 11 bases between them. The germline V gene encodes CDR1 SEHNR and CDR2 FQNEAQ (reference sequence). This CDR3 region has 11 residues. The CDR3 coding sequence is TGTGCCAGCACCGGAGGGGACGAGCAGTTCTTC. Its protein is CASTGGDEQFF.

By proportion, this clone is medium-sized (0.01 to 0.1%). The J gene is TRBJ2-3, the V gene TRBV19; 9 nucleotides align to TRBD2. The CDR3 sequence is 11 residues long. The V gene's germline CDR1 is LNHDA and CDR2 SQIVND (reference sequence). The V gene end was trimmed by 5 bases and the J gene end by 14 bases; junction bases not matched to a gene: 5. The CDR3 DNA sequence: TGTGCCAGTAGTGCTAGCGGGGTGAGGTATTTT. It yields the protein CASSASGVRYF. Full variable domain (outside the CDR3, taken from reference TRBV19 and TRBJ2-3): DGGITQSPKYLFRKEGQNVTLSCEQNLNHDAMYWYRQDPGQGLRLIYYSQIVNDFQKGDIAEGYSVSREKKESFPLTVTSAQKNPTAFYLCASSASGVRYFGPGTRLTVL.

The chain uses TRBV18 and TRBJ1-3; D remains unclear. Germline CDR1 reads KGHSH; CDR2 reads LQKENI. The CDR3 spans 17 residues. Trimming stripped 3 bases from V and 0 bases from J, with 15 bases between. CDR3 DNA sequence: TGTGCCAGCTCACCTCCCGGAGGTCACAACTCTGGAAACACCATATATTTT. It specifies CASSPPGGHNSGNTIYF.

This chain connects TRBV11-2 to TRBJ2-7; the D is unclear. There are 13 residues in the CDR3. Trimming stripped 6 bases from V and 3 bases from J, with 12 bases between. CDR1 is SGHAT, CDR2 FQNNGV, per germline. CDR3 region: CASSYEVGYEQYF. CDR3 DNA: TGTGCCAGCAGTTACGAGGTCGGCTACGAGCAGTACTTC.

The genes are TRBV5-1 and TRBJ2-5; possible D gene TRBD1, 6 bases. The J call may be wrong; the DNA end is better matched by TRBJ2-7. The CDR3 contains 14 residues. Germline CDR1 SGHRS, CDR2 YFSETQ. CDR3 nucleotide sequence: TGCGCCAGCAGCGCTAGTCCACAGGGCTACGAGCAGTACTTC. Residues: CASSASPQGYEQYF.

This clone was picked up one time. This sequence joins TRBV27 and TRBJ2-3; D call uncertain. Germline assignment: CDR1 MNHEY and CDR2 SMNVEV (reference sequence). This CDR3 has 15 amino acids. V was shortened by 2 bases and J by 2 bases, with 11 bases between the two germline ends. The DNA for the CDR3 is TGTGCCAGCAGTTTACGCCCCGGGTACACAGATACGCAGTATTTT. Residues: CASSLRPGYTDTQYF.

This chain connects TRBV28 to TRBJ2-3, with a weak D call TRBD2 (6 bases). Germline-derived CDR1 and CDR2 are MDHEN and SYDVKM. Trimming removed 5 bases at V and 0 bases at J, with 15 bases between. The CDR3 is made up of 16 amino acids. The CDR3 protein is CASSLWGETSTDTQYF. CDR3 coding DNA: TGTGCCAGCAGTCTCTGGGGGGAAACTAGCACAGATACGCAGTATTTT.

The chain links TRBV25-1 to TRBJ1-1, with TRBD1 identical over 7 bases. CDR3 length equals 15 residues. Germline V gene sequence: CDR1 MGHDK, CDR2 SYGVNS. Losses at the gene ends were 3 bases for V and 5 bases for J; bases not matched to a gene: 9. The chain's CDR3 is CASSERTGSGTEAFF. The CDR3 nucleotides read TGTGCCAGCAGTGAGCGGACAGGCTCGGGGACTGAAGCTTTCTTT.

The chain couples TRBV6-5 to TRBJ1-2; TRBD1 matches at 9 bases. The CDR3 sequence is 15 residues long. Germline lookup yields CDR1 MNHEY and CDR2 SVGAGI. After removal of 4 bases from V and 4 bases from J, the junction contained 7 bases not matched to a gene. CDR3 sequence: CASSLTGGAIYGYTF. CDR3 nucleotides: TGTGCCAGCAGTTTGACAGGGGGAGCTATCTATGGCTACACCTTC.

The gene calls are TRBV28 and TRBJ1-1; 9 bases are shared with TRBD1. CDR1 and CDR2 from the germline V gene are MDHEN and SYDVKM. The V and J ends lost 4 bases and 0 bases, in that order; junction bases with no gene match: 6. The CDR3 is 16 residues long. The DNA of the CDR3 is TGTGCCAGCAGTTCTCCCGGACAGGGGATGAACACTGAAGCTTTCTTT. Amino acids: CASSSPGQGMNTEAFF.

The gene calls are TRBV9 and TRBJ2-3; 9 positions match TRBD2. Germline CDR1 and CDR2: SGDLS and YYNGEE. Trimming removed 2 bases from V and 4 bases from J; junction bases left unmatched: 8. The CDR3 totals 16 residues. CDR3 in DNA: TGTGCCAGCAGCGTCCTAGCGGGGATTGAGGCAGATACGCAGTATTTT. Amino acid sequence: CASSVLAGIEADTQYF.

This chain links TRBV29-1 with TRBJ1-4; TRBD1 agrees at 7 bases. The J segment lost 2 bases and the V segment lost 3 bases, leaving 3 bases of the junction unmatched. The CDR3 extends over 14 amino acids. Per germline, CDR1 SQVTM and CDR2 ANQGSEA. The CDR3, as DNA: TGCAGCGTTGAGGGGGGACAGACTAATGAAAAACTGTTTTTT. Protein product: CSVEGGQTNEKLFF.

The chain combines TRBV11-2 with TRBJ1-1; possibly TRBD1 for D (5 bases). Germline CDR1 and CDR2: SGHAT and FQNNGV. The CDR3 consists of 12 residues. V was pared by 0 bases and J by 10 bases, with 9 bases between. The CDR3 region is CASSLDGAVAFF. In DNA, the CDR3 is TGTGCCAGCAGCTTAGATGGGGCAGTAGCTTTCTTT.

CDR3 sequence reads: CASSRGTGLYEQYF. The CDR3 coding sequence is TGTGCCAGTAGCCGGGGGACAGGGCTCTACGAGCAGTACTTC. The chain carries TRBV19 and TRBJ2-7, with 9 bases identical to TRBD1. Germline V gene lookup returns CDR1 LNHDA and CDR2 SQIVND (reference sequence). The CDR3 contains 14 residues. The trim removed 6 bases at V and 3 bases at J, leaving 6 bases unmatched. The full variable domain, with the rest looked up from reference TRBV19 and TRBJ2-7, is DGGITQSPKYLFRKEGQNVTLSCEQNLNHDAMYWYRQDPGQGLRLIYYSQIVNDFQKGDIAEGYSVSREKKESFPLTVTSAQKNPTAFYLCASSRGTGLYEQYFGPGTRLTVT.

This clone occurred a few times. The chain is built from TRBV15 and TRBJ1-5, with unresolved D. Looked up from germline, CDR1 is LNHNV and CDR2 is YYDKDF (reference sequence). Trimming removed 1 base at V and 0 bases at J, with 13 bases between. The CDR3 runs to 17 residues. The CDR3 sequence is CATSRGTPSHSNQPQHF. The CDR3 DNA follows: TGTGCCACCAGCAGAGGGACTCCTTCCCATAGCAATCAGCCCCAGCATTTT.

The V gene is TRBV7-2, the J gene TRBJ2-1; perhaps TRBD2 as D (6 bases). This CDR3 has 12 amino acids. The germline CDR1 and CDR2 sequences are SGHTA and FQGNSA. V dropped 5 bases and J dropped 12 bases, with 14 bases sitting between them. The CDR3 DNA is TGTGCCAGCAGCCTGAAGCAGGGAGGGCAGTTCTTC. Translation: CASSLKQGGQFF.

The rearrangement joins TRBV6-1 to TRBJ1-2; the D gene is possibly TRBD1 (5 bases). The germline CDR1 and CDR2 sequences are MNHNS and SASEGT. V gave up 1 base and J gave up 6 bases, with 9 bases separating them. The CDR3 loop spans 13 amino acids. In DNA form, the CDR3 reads TGTGCCAGCAGTGAAGTGGTAGGGGATGGCTACACCTTC. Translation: CASSEVVGDGYTF.

The CDR3 DNA reads TGTGCCAGCAGCTTAGCGCACAGCAACAATCAGCCCCAGCATTTT. Its translation is CASSLAHSNNQPQHF. This chain uses TRBV7-2 with TRBJ1-5, with D uncertain. V gave up 0 bases and J gave up 3 bases, with 9 bases separating them. CDR1 is SGHTA and CDR2 is FQGNSA in the germline V gene. There are 15 residues in the CDR3.